Given below is one T cell receptor (beta chain) in context. The method was immunoSEQ multiplex PCR; TCRdb's version includes in-frame clones alone and lacks a portion of them. The data contain under 85,000 clones, approximately 92% of them singletons. CDR1 is MGHRA, CDR2 YSYEKL, per germline. The CDR3 consists of 15 residues. V lost 2 bases and J 1 base, leaving 9 bases between the germline ends. This specimen comes from a study of technical replicates of blood from a few donors. The chain uses TRBV4-1 and TRBJ2-1; D not certain. The sample was T cells isolated from PBMCs. The receptor was derived from a human donor in good health. This chain's CDR3 is CASSQYSRSYNEQFF. CDR3 in DNA: TGCGCCAGCAGCCAATACTCGAGGTCCTACAATGAGCAGTTCTTC.